These 18 T cell receptor beta chains came from one sample sequenced in a study of blood T cell repertoires in COVID-19. TCRdb's copy holds only in-frame clones and misses some; the assay was immunoSEQ multiplex PCR. The repertoire has 200,000 to 300,000 clones, 80% to 90% of them found once; the top ten carry 2.5% to 3.5%. Sequenced: PBMCs or T cells enriched from blood (not recorded which). Source of these receptors: a middle-aged woman who had been exposed to COVID-19.

The chain recombines TRBV28 with TRBJ2-2; 11 bases line up with TRBD2. Germline V gene sequence: CDR1 MDHEN, CDR2 SYDVKM. V was clipped by 3 bases and J by 8 bases; unmatched bases: 8. The length of the CDR3 is 16 residues. CDR3: CASSLLASGGSGELFF. The CDR3 nucleotides read TGTGCCAGCAGTTTGTTGGCTAGCGGGGGGTCGGGGGAGCTGTTTTTT.

The J gene is TRBJ1-5, the V gene TRBV3-1 (or the pseudogene TRBV3-2), with no clear D. The V and J ends lost 5 bases and 7 bases respectively, with 15 bases between them. Germline V gene data show CDR1 as LGHDT and CDR2 as YNNKEL (reference sequence). CDR3 length: 14 residues. DNA for the CDR3: TGTGCCAGCAGCTTATCGGGTCGAGACCAGCCCCAGCATTTT. Its protein product is CASSLSGRDQPQHF.

The chain recombines TRBV29-1 with TRBJ1-2; TRBD1 matches at 8 bases. In germline, CDR1 is SQVTM, CDR2 ANQGSEA. The V and J ends lost 6 bases and 7 bases, in that order; junction bases with no gene match: 10. This CDR3 has 13 amino acids. As DNA, the CDR3 is TGCAGCGTCGAAATGACAGGGGCGGGTGGCTACACCTTC. It is translated as CSVEMTGAGGYTF.

The rearrangement uses TRBV9 and TRBJ2-1, with 12 bases aligning to TRBD2. The CDR3 has 17 residues. Looked up from germline, CDR1 is SGDLS and CDR2 is YYNGEE. The junction had 13 bases not matched to a gene; V was cut back by 3 bases and J by 9 bases. The CDR3 reads CASSEEGLAGFSGEQFF. The CDR3 nucleotides read TGTGCCAGCAGCGAGGAAGGACTAGCGGGATTTAGTGGTGAGCAGTTCTTC. Using reference TRBV9 and TRBJ2-1 for the parts outside the CDR3, the full variable domain is DSGVTQTPKHLITATGQRVTLRCSPRSGDLSVYWYQQSLDQGLQFLIQYYNGEERAKGNILERFSAQQFPDLHSELNLSSLELGDSALYFCASSEEGLAGFSGEQFFGPGTRLTVL.

V and J are TRBV24-1 and TRBJ2-1; no reliable D call. V was pared by 2 bases and J by 5 bases, with 12 bases between. The CDR3 consists of 15 residues. CDR1 KGHDR and CDR2 SFDVKD come from the germline V gene. CDR3 residues: CATSDWPYSNNEQFF. The CDR3 nucleotides read TGTGCCACCAGTGATTGGCCGTACAGTAACAATGAGCAGTTCTTC.

The rearrangement uses TRBV5-8 and TRBJ2-3, with D tentatively TRBD1 (6 bases). This CDR3 comprises 15 residues. V lost 1 base to trimming and J lost 0 bases, with 9 bases between them. CDR1 is SGHTS and CDR2 is YDEGEE in the germline V gene. The CDR3 loop reads CASSLRGHSTDTQYF. In DNA, the CDR3 is TGTGCCAGCAGCTTGAGGGGACACAGCACAGATACGCAGTATTTT.

This clone has just one count. The genes are TRBV4-1 and TRBJ1-4; 10 positions agree with TRBD1. With V trimmed by 4 bases and J by 5 bases, 4 bases remained unmatched. This CDR3 is 15 amino acids long. Germline V gene lookup returns CDR1 MGHRA and CDR2 YSYEKL. CDR3 in DNA: TGCGCCAGCAGCCTTCGACAGGGGGCGAATGAAAAACTGTTTTTT. This translates into CASSLRQGANEKLFF.

The J gene is TRBJ1-4, the V gene TRBV13; D perhaps matches TRBD1 (5 bases). The germline V gene encodes CDR1 PRHDT and CDR2 FYEKMQ (reference sequence). There are 18 residues in the CDR3. Trimming cost V 2 bases and J 3 bases, with 19 bases left between them. The CDR3 DNA sequence: TGTGCCAGCAGCTTAAACCTCAGGGACTCATCGGCTAATGAAAAACTGTTTTTT. Its protein is CASSLNLRDSSANEKLFF.

This clone was counted a single time. The chain uses TRBV7-3 and TRBJ2-1; 7 bases agree with TRBD1. CDR1 SGHTA and CDR2 FQGTGA come from the germline V gene. V dropped 3 bases and J dropped 5; count of bases not matched to a gene: 10. This CDR3 is 16 amino acids long. This CDR3 is CASSFASGGSHNEQFF. The CDR3 coding sequence is TGTGCCAGCAGCTTTGCTTCAGGGGGATCCCACAATGAGCAGTTCTTC.

The chain is built from TRBV19 and TRBJ1-5; 8 nucleotides line up with TRBD1. The germline V gene has CDR1 LNHDA and CDR2 SQIVND (reference sequence). V shed 4 bases and J 1 base; nucleotides not matched to a gene: 6. The CDR3 length is 16 residues. CDR3 sequence (DNA): TGTGCCAGTAGTAGCAGGGGGCGAGGGAGCAATCAGCCCCAGCATTTT. Its protein is CASSSRGRGSNQPQHF. The whole variable domain, remainder taken from reference TRBV19 and TRBJ1-5, is DGGITQSPKYLFRKEGQNVTLSCEQNLNHDAMYWYRQDPGQGLRLIYYSQIVNDFQKGDIAEGYSVSREKKESFPLTVTSAQKNPTAFYLCASSSRGRGSNQPQHFGDGTRLSIL.

This chain connects TRBV19 to TRBJ1-3; unclear D gene. Germline V lookup: CDR1 LNHDA, CDR2 SQIVND (reference sequence). This CDR3 is built from 17 residues. With 5 bases removed from V and 4 bases from J, the gap between germline ends came to 21 bases. CDR3 in DNA: TGTGCCAGTAGTCCATTAGGTGGAGGGAGTCCCGGAAACACCATATATTTT. Protein sequence: CASSPLGGGSPGNTIYF.

V and J are TRBV13 and TRBJ2-2, with 7 bases identical to TRBD2. J was trimmed by 5 bases and V by 5 bases; bases with no gene match: 8. Germline values: CDR1 PRHDT, CDR2 FYEKMQ (reference sequence). The CDR3 has 15 residues. CDR3 protein: CASSRQTSRTGELFF. The CDR3 nucleotides are TGTGCCAGCAGCCGACAGACTAGCCGAACCGGGGAGCTGTTTTTT. The variable domain in full, with the rest retrieved from reference TRBV13 and TRBJ2-2, is AAGVIQSPRHLIKEKRETATLKCYPIPRHDTVYWYQQGPGQDPQFLISFYEKMQSDKGSIPDRFSAQQFSDYHSELNMSSLELGDSALYFCASSRQTSRTGELFFGEGSRLTVL.

The rearrangement uses TRBV5-6 and TRBJ2-3; 12 bases line up with TRBD2. CDR1 is SGHDT, CDR2 YYEEEE, per germline. The CDR3 is made up of 16 amino acids. Trimming at V came to 4 bases and at J to 3 bases, leaving 6 bases not matched to a gene. The CDR3 sequence: CASSPGLAGHTDTQYF. The CDR3 DNA reads as TGTGCCAGCAGCCCAGGACTAGCGGGACATACAGATACGCAGTATTTT.

A single count supports this clone. This chain links TRBV6-2 or TRBV6-3 with TRBJ2-5, with 10 bases lining up with TRBD2. The length of the CDR3 is 15 residues. Germline V gene data show CDR1 as MNHEY and CDR2 as SVGEGT. Trimming cost V 6 bases and J 5 bases; bases outside gene matches: 9. The CDR3 here is CASSTSGGASETQYF. Written as DNA, the CDR3 is TGTGCCAGCAGCACCAGCGGGGGGGCCTCTGAGACCCAGTACTTC.

V usage is TRBV11-3 and J usage is TRBJ1-1; D not certain. The CDR3 runs 13 residues. Per germline, CDR1 SGHNT and CDR2 YENEEA. V was pared by 2 bases and J by 1 base, with 5 bases between. DNA of the CDR3: TGTGCCAGCAGCTTACCGGGGAACACTGAAGCTTTCTTT. Amino acids: CASSLPGNTEAFF.

V is TRBV12-3 or TRBV12-4 and J is TRBJ2-1, with a possible D match to TRBD1 (6 bases). V was cut by 8 bases and J by 8 bases, with 16 bases left in between. There are 13 residues in the CDR3. CDR3 nucleotides: TGTGCCAGCCGACAGGACCCGAGTTATGAGCAGTTCTTC. Its protein product is CASRQDPSYEQFF.

V gene TRBV4-1 combines with J gene TRBJ1-2; a weak D match, TRBD1 (5 bases). V was cut by 5 bases and J by 4 bases, with 11 bases left in between. CDR1 and CDR2 (germline): MGHRA, YSYEKL. This CDR3 comprises 13 residues. Written as DNA, the CDR3 is TGCGCCAGCAGCACGCAGGGCGGCTATGGCTACACCTTC. Protein sequence: CASSTQGGYGYTF.

The V and J genes are TRBV19 and TRBJ2-1, with 12 bases aligning to TRBD2. Trimming at V came to 4 bases and at J to 6 bases, leaving 4 bases not matched to a gene. CDR1 is LNHDA, CDR2 SQIVND, per germline (reference sequence). The CDR3 consists of 15 residues. For the CDR3, the DNA is TGTGCCAGTAGTACTCCGGGACTAGCGGGCAATGAGCAGTTCTTC. Protein product: CASSTPGLAGNEQFF. The full variable domain, in which reference TRBV19 and TRBJ2-1 provide the parts outside the CDR3, is DGGITQSPKYLFRKEGQNVTLSCEQNLNHDAMYWYRQDPGQGLRLIYYSQIVNDFQKGDIAEGYSVSREKKESFPLTVTSAQKNPTAFYLCASSTPGLAGNEQFFGPGTRLTVL.